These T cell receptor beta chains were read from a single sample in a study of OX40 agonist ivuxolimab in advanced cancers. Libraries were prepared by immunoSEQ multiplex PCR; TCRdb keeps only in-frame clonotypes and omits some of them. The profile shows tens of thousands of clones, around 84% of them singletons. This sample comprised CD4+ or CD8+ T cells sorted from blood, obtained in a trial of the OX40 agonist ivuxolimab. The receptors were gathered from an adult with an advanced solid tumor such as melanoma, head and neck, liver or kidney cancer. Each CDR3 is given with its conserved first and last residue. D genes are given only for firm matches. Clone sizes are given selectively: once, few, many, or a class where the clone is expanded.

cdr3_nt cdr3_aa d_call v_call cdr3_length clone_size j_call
TGTGCCAGCAGTCAGGGACTTATCCGGTATGGCTACACCTTC CASSQGLIRYGYTF . TRBV5-5 14 . TRBJ1-2
TGTGCCAGCAGTGAAATCCAGGCCCAGCCCCAGCATTTT CASSEIQAQPQHF . TRBV6-1 13 . TRBJ1-5
TGTGCCTGGAGTGTAGGACAGGTCGCCGGGGAGCTGTTTTTT CAWSVGQVAGELFF TRBD1 TRBV30 14 . TRBJ2-2
TGTGCCAGCAGTCCCCTTCAAATTGGGAAACTGTTTTTT CASSPLQIGKLFF . TRBV6-6 13 . TRBJ1-4
TGTGCCAGCAGCTACACTCTAGCGGGGGGCCCCAATGAGCAGTTCTTC CASSYTLAGGPNEQFF TRBD2 TRBV9 16 . TRBJ2-1
TGCGCCAGCAGCTTGGTCGCGGGGTCGCTTGGCTACACCTTC CASSLVAGSLGYTF . TRBV5-1 14 few TRBJ1-2
TGCAGCGTTGCCCCCCTCACCTACTATGGCTACACCTTC CSVAPLTYYGYTF . TRBV29-1 13 few TRBJ1-2
TGTGCCAGCAGCTTGAGTGTCTACGAGCAGTACTTC CASSLSVYEQYF . TRBV7-9 12 . TRBJ2-7
TGTGCCAGCAGCCAATCGAGGAATGATCAGCTGTTTTTT CASSQSRNDQLFF . TRBV16 13 once TRBJ2-2
TGTGCCAGCAGCTTGGCCAGGGATATTGAAGCTTTCTTT CASSLARDIEAFF . TRBV5-6 13 . TRBJ1-1
TGTGCCAGCAGCCCATGGACGGGTGGCAGGGCCACTGAAGCTTTCTTT CASSPWTGGRATEAFF . TRBV9 16 . TRBJ1-1
TGTGCCAGCAGTGATTACAGGGGGCTGGGCGAAAAACTGTTTTTT CASSDYRGLGEKLFF TRBD1 TRBV27 15 . TRBJ1-4
TGTGCCAGCAGCCAAGATGCACAGAGCTATGGCTACACCTTC CASSQDAQSYGYTF . TRBV4-2 14 . TRBJ1-2
TGTGCCACCAGCGAGCGGGGGGGCCGATTTGAGACCCAGTACTTC CATSERGGRFETQYF TRBD2 TRBV15 15 . TRBJ2-5
TGTGCCAGCAGTTACGGGGAGGGGGGGGCTGGAAACACCATATATTTT CASSYGEGGAGNTIYF . TRBV6-5 16 . TRBJ1-3
TGCGCCAGCAGCCAAGATTGGGGGACGGGGGTGTATGGCTACACCTTC CASSQDWGTGVYGYTF . TRBV4-1 16 . TRBJ1-2
TGCGCCAGCAGTTTTGACAGGGGGACTTACAATGAGCAGTTCTTC CASSFDRGTYNEQFF TRBD1 TRBV4-1 15 . TRBJ2-1
TGTGCCAGCAAGGGGACAGGGGCCAATAATGAAAAACTGTTTTTT CASKGTGANNEKLFF TRBD1 TRBV2 15 . TRBJ1-4
TGTGCCAGCACCTGGCTTAGCAATCAGCCCCAGCATTTT CASTWLSNQPQHF . TRBV2 13 . TRBJ1-5
TGTGCCAGCACACCTGACAGGCTCTATAATTCACCCCTCCACTTT CASTPDRLYNSPLHF . TRBV11-2 15 once TRBJ1-6
TGTGCCAGCGCGACAGGGGTAAGCAATCAGCCCCAGCATTTT CASATGVSNQPQHF TRBD1 TRBV19 14 few TRBJ1-5
TGTGCCAGTAGTTTCCCCGGGGGAGGCACTGAAGCTTTCTTT CASSFPGGGTEAFF . TRBV19 14 . TRBJ1-1
TGTGCCAGCAGCCCCGGGGGGGCTCCTTACAATGAGCAGTTCTTC CASSPGGAPYNEQFF TRBD2 TRBV5-4 15 . TRBJ2-1
TGTGCCAGCAGTGCGGACCCGGCGGTGACCACAGATACGCAGTATTTT CASSADPAVTTDTQYF . TRBV2 16 once TRBJ2-3
TGTGCCAGCAGCTTAGGCCCCCTAGACAGGCGGGGGGGAGAGACCCAGTACTTC CASSLGPLDRRGGETQYF TRBD2 TRBV11-2 18 few TRBJ2-5
TGTGCCAGCAGTGTGAGGATCCAGGGGGCAAGTAATTCACCCCTCCACTTT CASSVRIQGASNSPLHF TRBD1 TRBV6-1 17 . TRBJ1-6
TGTGCCAGCACCCGATCAGCGTCGGCTTACGAGCAGTACTTC CASTRSASAYEQYF . TRBV7-9 14 once TRBJ2-7
TGCGCCAGCAGCCAAGAAGTCAGGGCTAGTTCACCCCTCCACTTT CASSQEVRASSPLHF . TRBV4-1 15 few TRBJ1-6
TGTGCCAGCAGTAATTCTGGGGGGCGAGAAAAACTGTTTTTT CASSNSGGREKLFF . TRBV6-5 14 . TRBJ1-4
TGCAGCGTTGAAGATCTGGGGCGCAACTATGGCTACACCTTC CSVEDLGRNYGYTF . TRBV29-1 14 . TRBJ1-2
TGTGCCAGCAGGGACAGACTAATAACCTACGAGCAGTACTTC CASRDRLITYEQYF . TRBV2 14 once TRBJ2-7
TGTGCCAGCACCAAGCTGGACGGTGCCTACGAGCAGTACTTC CASTKLDGAYEQYF . TRBV7-9 14 . TRBJ2-7
TGTGCCAGCAGTGGATCGGTGAAGGGAGGCTACACCTTC CASSGSVKGGYTF . TRBV25-1 13 . TRBJ1-2
TGCGCCAGCAGCTCAACAGGGGGCGGTTCACCCCTCCACTTT CASSSTGGGSPLHF TRBD1 TRBV5-1 14 . TRBJ1-6
TGTGCCAGTACCAGCTCGGTCACAGATACGCAGTATTTT CASTSSVTDTQYF . TRBV19 13 . TRBJ2-3
TGTGCCAGCAGTGAAGCGGGGGAGAACTATGGCTACACCTTC CASSEAGENYGYTF . TRBV6-1 14 . TRBJ1-2
TGTGCCAGCAGGGCCAGGCCGAACACTGAAGCTTTCTTT CASRARPNTEAFF . TRBV6-5 13 . TRBJ1-1
TGTGCCAGCGTAGCCAGGGGGAATCCTAATTCACCCCTCCACTTT CASVARGNPNSPLHF TRBD1 TRBV6-5 15 . TRBJ1-6
TGTGCCAGCAGCTCGTTAAGGGGAATGAACACTGAAGCTTTCTTT CASSSLRGMNTEAFF . TRBV7-9 15 . TRBJ1-1
TGTGCCACCAGCAGAGATGAAGGTGAAAAACTGTTTTTT CATSRDEGEKLFF . TRBV15 13 . TRBJ1-4
TGTGCCAGCAGCCTCGCCGGACTCTACGGGGAGACCCAGTACTTC CASSLAGLYGETQYF . TRBV7-3 15 . TRBJ2-5
TGCGCCAGCAGCCAAGCCGGCGGGTCGATTAATGAAAAACTGTTTTTT CASSQAGGSINEKLFF . TRBV4-1 16 . TRBJ1-4
TGCAGCGTCCTCTCGGGGGATGAAAAACTGTTTTTT CSVLSGDEKLFF . TRBV29-1 12 . TRBJ1-4